Described below is a single T cell receptor beta chain sequence and its context. What antigen it recognizes has not been identified. No clone much larger than this one lies a single base away; base qualities are absent. Unmatched junction bases come to 4, with V trimmed by 2 bases and J by 4 bases. From the germline V gene, CDR1 is SGHDT and CDR2 is YYEEEE. Inclusive of the bounding cysteine and phenylalanine, the CDR3 is 14 residues long. Only CDR3 DNA remains: 42 bases, in frame from the first base. This sample is drawn from a study of response to subunit inactivated influenza vaccine (dated by TCRdb to the late 2010s). With respect to the entire study: The study used deep quantitative T cell receptor repertoire profiling to track responses to a trivalent subunit inactivated influenza vaccine. Study-wide conclusions, independent of this receptor: The authors suggested that each seasonal influenza vaccination may recruit only a limited number of new T cells.

The library came from RT-PCR. Sequencing was carried out with an Illumina HiSeq 2500. The public sequencing data were trimmed at Q25 with fastp and processed into clonotypes with MiXCR by TCRdb, which kept only in-frame beta chains. Every entry covers one CDR3 protein and lists the most common genes and DNA from its rows. The sample contains about 170,000 distinct CDR3 sequences, roughly 12% of them found a single time. The ten largest clones take up about 31% of the sample. These data also formed part of another study, on T cells expressing NK-cell markers. The second investigation adds: The TCR beta cDNA libraries were made using 5'RACE template switching, a step that added both a universal primer site and unique molecular identifiers. TCR beta-chain repertoires were profiled in sorted CD3+CD56+NKG2C+, CD3+CD56+NKG2C- and CD3+CD56-NKG2C+ T-cell subsets from roughly eight donors. Of the eight sequenced donors, seven were found to be HCMV-seropositive and one was found to be HCMV-seronegative. In several experiments an anti-gammadeltaTCR antibody was added to restrict sorting to alphabetaTCR-expressing T cells. For roughly six donors, the dominant CD3+CD56+NKG2C+ clonotypes were among the top 10 CD8+ clonotypes and accounted for about 1.0-7.0% of CD8+ T cells. Those dominant clonotypes were again the most abundant among CD3+CD56-NKG2C+ cells in several donors, at roughly 25-65%. Whether the expanded NKG2C-expressing T cell clones were specific for HCMV antigens was left unclear. All eight donors whose samples were sequenced were randomly selected healthy volunteers, three of them men and five women. HCMV-specific IgG was detected in serum with a commercial ELISA kit to determine HCMV serostatus. Ficoll density gradient centrifugation was used to isolate peripheral blood mononuclear cells from blood. Using Miltenyi isolation kits, CD4+ and CD8+ T cells were isolated from PBMC through magnetic immunoseparation. Priming for cDNA synthesis came from the TCR beta constant segment, and two successive PCR amplification steps followed. The libraries were sequenced on Illumina HiSeq 2000/2500, MiSeq or NextSeq, producing 2 x 150 bp reads. Reads were demultiplexed and grouped by UMI with MIGEC, and clonotypes were assembled and quantified with MiTCR. To exclude erroneous sequences, any TCR cDNA sequence not supported by at least two reads was discarded. The tcR package was used for downstream repertoire analysis, and clonotypes were matched across fractions by CDR3 nucleotide sequence plus V segment. VDJmatch was used to annotate antigen specificity against VDJdb, with one amino acid substitution in CDR3 allowed.

The chain uses TRBV5-6 and TRBJ2-7; TRBD1 aligns with 9 central bases. This material consisted of CD8+ T cells sorted from PBMCs, taken about 11 days after vaccination. This receptor was obtained from a man aged 45 to 65 who received an inactivated influenza vaccine. Donor details come from another sample of the same person, matched by shared clones. CDR3 protein: CASSFGTGQYEQYF. The bases are TGTGCCAGCAGCTTTGGGACAGGGCAATACGAGCAGTACTTC.